The 32 T cell receptor beta chains given below trace back to one sample, sequenced in a study of shared clonotypes between healthy human individuals (TCRdb year 2020). Receptor libraries were prepared by the immunoSEQ multiplex PCR assay. As stored in TCRdb, this immuneACCESS dataset retains in-frame rearrangements with V and J assigned. A fraction of the clones does not appear; measured against another copy, unresolved V genes explain less than half of the discrepancy, and the remainder lacks a known reason. The sample contains around 510,000 clones, 95% to 96% of them found a single time. The leading ten clones occupy approximately 0.067% of the sample. Material: naive CD4+ T cells sorted from blood. The cell subset or site label of this sample denotes: CD45RA+ positively selected. The receptors shown here come from a young woman in good health.

The V call is TRBV29-1, the J call TRBJ2-5, with 7 bases matching TRBD2. Germline loops: CDR1 SQVTM, CDR2 ANQGSEA. Trimming at V came to 4 bases and at J to 5 bases, leaving 7 bases not matched to a gene. This CDR3 has 13 residues. DNA for the CDR3: TGCAGCGTTGTGGGGAGGGGTGCTGAGACCCAGTACTTC. Translated, it gives CSVVGRGAETQYF.

The genes are TRBV7-8 and TRBJ2-1; D uncertain. Germline V CDR1 and CDR2: SGHVS, FQNEAQ. The CDR3 is 19 residues long. V gave up 0 bases and J gave up 0 bases, with 18 bases separating them. The CDR3 is CASSLAWTEFKSSYNEQFF. The CDR3 DNA follows: TGTGCCAGCAGCTTAGCTTGGACCGAATTTAAGAGCTCCTACAATGAGCAGTTCTTC.

The V and J genes are TRBV28 and TRBJ1-2; D gene uncertain. With 8 bases removed from V and 4 bases from J, the gap between germline ends came to 11 bases. Per the germline V gene, CDR1 is MDHEN and CDR2 is SYDVKM. The CDR3 has 12 amino acids. CDR3 protein: CASGFNRYGYTF. CDR3 nucleotide sequence: TGTGCCAGCGGCTTTAACCGCTATGGCTACACCTTC.

The chain links TRBV7-9 to TRBJ1-2, with 11 bases that match TRBD1. CDR1 and CDR2 (germline): SEHNR, FQNEAQ (reference sequence). The CDR3 covers 15 residues. V shed 5 bases, J shed 7 bases, and the junction held 9 bases outside the gene matches. Written as DNA, the CDR3 is TGTGCCAGCAGCCCAGATGGACAGGGGGCTGGTGGCTACACCTTC. Protein: CASSPDGQGAGGYTF.

This chain links TRBV27 with TRBJ1-4; D is ambiguous. The V gene's germline CDR1 is MNHEY and CDR2 SMNVEV (reference sequence). CDR3 length: 14 amino acids. The V gene lost 5 bases and the J gene lost 7 bases, with 14 bases spanning the gap. The CDR3 sequence is CASSPLAGFEKLFF. In DNA form, the CDR3 reads TGTGCCAGCAGTCCCCTGGCCGGGTTTGAAAAACTGTTTTTT.

In regard to this clone: Other nucleotide sequences in the sample specify the same CDR3. The gene calls are TRBV28 and TRBJ1-5; D is unclear. The CDR3 is made up of 12 amino acids. Looked up from germline, CDR1 is MDHEN and CDR2 is SYDVKM. Trimming cost V 3 bases and J 4 bases, with 4 bases left between them. The CDR3 DNA is TGTGCCAGCAGTTTTGGTAATCAGCCCCAGCATTTT. Its protein is CASSFGNQPQHF.

The chain links TRBV7-9 to TRBJ2-7; 9 bases agree with TRBD1. The CDR3 runs 14 residues. V lost 2 bases and J lost 7; bases outside the gene matches: 6. Germline V CDR1 and CDR2: SEHNR, FQNEAQ (reference sequence). This CDR3 is CASSLRTGAWEQYF. As DNA, the CDR3 is TGTGCCAGCAGCTTAAGGACAGGGGCGTGGGAGCAGTACTTC.

The J gene is TRBJ2-5, the V gene TRBV2; D is unclear. The CDR3 covers 12 residues. Trimming took 6 bases from V and 5 from J, leaving 10 bases between them. The V gene's germline CDR1 is SNHLY and CDR2 FYNNEI. The CDR3 region is CASRVIRETQYF. The CDR3 coding sequence is TGTGCCAGCAGGGTCATCCGCGAGACCCAGTACTTC.

This clone was counted once. V usage is TRBV9 and J usage is TRBJ2-2; no firm D call. The germline V gene encodes CDR1 SGDLS and CDR2 YYNGEE. The CDR3 sequence is 18 residues long. V was shortened by 3 bases and J by 0 bases, with 18 bases between the two germline ends. The DNA of the CDR3 is TGTGCCAGCAGCGCTACAGTGTTCGGGCACGCGAACACCGGGGAGCTGTTTTTT. This gives the protein CASSATVFGHANTGELFF.

The chain is built from TRBV6-5 and TRBJ2-7, with D tentatively TRBD1 (6 bases). The ends were cut back, 5 bases at V and 3 bases at J, with 14 bases in the middle. The germline V gene encodes CDR1 MNHEY and CDR2 SVGAGI. The CDR3 has 14 amino acids. CDR3 region: CASSPSGTHYEQYF. The DNA of the CDR3 is TGTGCCAGCAGTCCTTCCGGGACACACTACGAGCAGTACTTC.

With regard to this clone: The same CDR3 also results from other DNA sequences found in this sample. V usage is TRBV20-1 and J usage is TRBJ2-5; D remains ambiguous. Germline CDR1 is DFQATT and CDR2 is SNEGSKA (reference sequence). The CDR3 spans 11 residues. Trimming pared 0 bases from V and 5 bases from J, leaving 4 bases between. The CDR3 DNA reads as TGCAGTGCTAGAGATTTGGAGACCCAGTACTTC. Translated: CSARDLETQYF.

This chain connects TRBV6-4 to TRBJ2-1; D remains ambiguous. CDR1 and CDR2 (germline): MRHNA, SNTAGT. CDR3 size: 11 residues. Between the trimmed V and J ends, which lost 7 bases and 9 bases, there was a span of 10 bases. The CDR3 loop reads CASTQQSEQFF. The CDR3, as DNA: TGTGCCAGCACCCAGCAGAGTGAGCAGTTCTTC.

The CDR3: CASLQGSENTEAFF. The DNA for the CDR3 is TGCGCCAGCTTACAGGGGTCGGAGAACACTGAAGCTTTCTTT. This sequence joins TRBV5-1 and TRBJ1-1; 7 nucleotides agree with TRBD1. Trimming cost V 7 bases and J 1 base; bases outside gene matches: 7. The length of the CDR3 is 14 residues. The germline gives CDR1 SGHRS, CDR2 YFSETQ.

The chain combines TRBV14 with TRBJ1-1; D unresolved. V was trimmed by 0 bases and J by 5 bases, leaving 19 bases between them. The CDR3 is made up of 17 amino acids. Germline V CDR1 and CDR2: SGHDN, FVKESK. The CDR3 coding sequence is TGTGCCAGCAGCCAAGATGCCAGGTTCGAAGGTCGGACTGAAGCTTTCTTT. Translation gives CASSQDARFEGRTEAFF.

In DNA form, the CDR3 reads TGCGCCAGCAGACTGTTAGCGGGCACGAACACCGGGGAGCTGTTTTTT. Amino acids: CASRLLAGTNTGELFF. V usage is TRBV5-1 and J usage is TRBJ2-2; 7 bases align to TRBD2. CDR1 is SGHRS and CDR2 is YFSETQ in the germline V gene. Unmatched junction bases numbered 7, after V lost 5 bases and J lost 0 bases. The CDR3 sequence is 16 residues long.

V is TRBV5-1 and J is TRBJ1-5; D is unresolved. Germline V gene lookup returns CDR1 SGHRS and CDR2 YFSETQ. V gave up 4 bases and J gave up 5 bases, with 13 bases separating them. The CDR3 runs 14 residues. The CDR3 protein is CASSAALVDQPQHF. CDR3 coding DNA: TGCGCCAGCAGCGCAGCGCTAGTAGATCAGCCCCAGCATTTT.

The chain employs TRBV7-7 and TRBJ1-2, with D hard to call. The germline gives CDR1 SSHAT, CDR2 FNYEAQ (reference sequence). Trimming left V 3 bases short and J 4 bases short, with 9 bases between. This CDR3 has 13 amino acids. CDR3 DNA sequence: TGTGCCAGCAGCTTCACAGCCATCTATGGCTACACCTTC. This gives the protein CASSFTAIYGYTF.

A single count supports this clone. V gene TRBV9 combines with J gene TRBJ2-7; D is ambiguous. With 0 bases removed from V and 5 bases from J, the gap between germline ends came to 15 bases. The CDR3 loop spans 15 amino acids. The germline CDR1 and CDR2 sequences are SGDLS and YYNGEE. The CDR3 coding sequence is TGTGCCAGCAGCGTAGCTCCCCTGTCGTCCCACGAGCAGTACTTC. Its protein is CASSVAPLSSHEQYF. Filled out from reference TRBV9 and TRBJ2-7, the complete variable domain reads DSGVTQTPKHLITATGQRVTLRCSPRSGDLSVYWYQQSLDQGLQFLIQYYNGEERAKGNILERFSAQQFPDLHSELNLSSLELGDSALYFCASSVAPLSSHEQYFGPGTRLTVT.

The chain has TRBV7-3 and TRBJ2-1; 10 bases align to TRBD2. Germline trimming cut 5 bases from V and 4 bases from J; bases unmatched to any gene: 8. The CDR3 length is 16 residues. Germline V gene data show CDR1 as SGHTA and CDR2 as FQGTGA. The CDR3 spells CASSKPSGSLYNEQFF. The CDR3 DNA is TGTGCCAGCAGCAAGCCTAGCGGGAGTTTATACAATGAGCAGTTCTTC.

J is TRBJ2-5 and V is TRBV15, with D unresolved. The V and J ends lost 3 bases and 1 base respectively, with 9 bases between them. Germline-derived CDR1 and CDR2 are LNHNV and YYDKDF (reference sequence). There are 14 residues in the CDR3. Written as DNA, the CDR3 is TGTGCCACCAGCAGCCGACAAGCCCAAGAGACCCAGTACTTC. This codes for CATSSRQAQETQYF.

The V and J genes are TRBV7-9 and TRBJ1-2; 7 bases are a match to TRBD1. Trimming removed 1 base from V and 8 bases from J; junction bases left unmatched: 1. Germline CDR1 is SEHNR and CDR2 is FQNEAQ (reference sequence). The length of the CDR3 is 12 residues. The CDR3 DNA is TGTGCCAGCAGCTTAGAGGACAGGGGCTACACCTTC. Residues: CASSLEDRGYTF.

This chain joins TRBV19 and TRBJ2-2; D perhaps matches TRBD2 (6 bases). V was trimmed by 3 bases and J by 4 bases, leaving 15 bases between them. Germline V gene data show CDR1 as LNHDA and CDR2 as SQIVND (reference sequence). The CDR3 runs 16 residues. The CDR3 spells CASSIWPRGSTGELFF. The CDR3 DNA reads as TGTGCCAGTAGTATTTGGCCCCGGGGGTCCACCGGGGAGCTGTTTTTT.

Of note for this clone: The same CDR3 arises from other DNA sequences in this sample as well. The genes are TRBV28 and TRBJ2-3, with D maybe TRBD2 (5 bases). Per germline, CDR1 MDHEN and CDR2 SYDVKM. V was shortened by 6 bases and J by 0 bases, with 10 bases between the two germline ends. CDR3 size: 14 residues. CDR3 region: CASSLGLSTDTQYF. The CDR3 nucleotides are TGTGCCAGCAGCCTTGGACTGAGCACAGATACGCAGTATTTT.

The gene calls are TRBV28 and TRBJ2-3; possible D gene TRBD1, 5 bases. Germline assignment: CDR1 MDHEN and CDR2 SYDVKM. Trimming took off 5 bases at V and 7 bases at J, with 13 bases between the two ends. The CDR3 is 13 residues long. The CDR3 DNA sequence: TGTGCCAGCAGTCGACAGATCGGAAATACGCAGTATTTT. Protein: CASSRQIGNTQYF.

J is TRBJ1-5 and V is TRBV5-1, with 9 positions matching TRBD1. J gave up 2 bases and V 4 bases, and 4 bases lay outside the gene matches. CDR3 length: 15 residues. In germline, CDR1 is SGHRS, CDR2 YFSETQ. The CDR3 DNA follows: TGCGCCAGCAGCCAGACAGGGGGTGGCAATCAGCCCCAGCATTTT. It encodes CASSQTGGGNQPQHF.

The CDR3, as DNA: TGTGCCAGCAGCTCTAGCGTACAGGGGTCTGGCTACACCTTC. This gives the protein CASSSSVQGSGYTF. V and J are TRBV28 and TRBJ1-2; 7 bases map to TRBD1. The CDR3 has 14 amino acids. The germline CDR1 and CDR2 sequences are MDHEN and SYDVKM. V lost 6 bases and J lost 7; bases outside the gene matches: 11.

For the CDR3, the DNA is TGTGCCATCAGTGGGTGGGACAGGTCCCCCGAGACCCAGTACTTC. Translating it yields CAISGWDRSPETQYF. The chain employs TRBV10-3 and TRBJ2-5, with TRBD1 matching 8 bases. In germline, CDR1 is ENHRY, CDR2 SYGVKD. The CDR3 runs to 15 residues. The J segment lost 5 bases and the V segment lost 4 bases, leaving 9 bases of the junction unmatched.

The chain recombines TRBV5-4 with TRBJ2-7; D is tentatively TRBD1 or TRBD2 (5 bases each). CDR3 length: 14 amino acids. CDR1 is SGHNT, CDR2 YYREEE, per germline (reference sequence). Trimming took off 4 bases at V and 3 bases at J, with 14 bases between the two ends. In nucleotides, the CDR3 is TGTGCCAGCAGCGGGGACCGGGAAGGCTACGAGCAGTACTTC. This sequence encodes CASSGDREGYEQYF. Filled out from reference TRBV5-4 and TRBJ2-7, the complete variable domain reads ETGVTQSPTHLIKTRGQQVTLRCSSQSGHNTVSWYQQALGQGPQFIFQYYREEENGRGNFPPRFSGLQFPNYSSELNVNALELDDSALYLCASSGDREGYEQYFGPGTRLTVT.

The rearrangement links TRBV18 to TRBJ1-4, with D unresolved. V was clipped by 1 base and J by 4 bases, with 19 bases between them. This CDR3 is 18 amino acids long. Germline CDR1 reads KGHSH; CDR2 reads LQKENI. As DNA, the CDR3 is TGTGCCAGCTCACCACTGGACCCCTCTGTTTTCGATAATGAAAAACTGTTTTTT. Translating it yields CASSPLDPSVFDNEKLFF.

The V and J genes are TRBV4-2 and TRBJ2-2; 11 positions agree with TRBD2. Germline V CDR1 and CDR2: LGHNA, YNFKEQ. There are 18 residues in the CDR3. V lost 2 bases to trimming and J lost 2 bases; unmatched junction nucleotides: 7. The CDR3 loop reads CASSQNSGRAGNTGELFF. In DNA, the CDR3 is TGTGCCAGCAGCCAAAATAGCGGGAGGGCTGGTAACACCGGGGAGCTGTTTTTT.

This chain joins TRBV29-1 and TRBJ2-5; 7 nucleotides line up with TRBD1. The CDR3 loop spans 12 amino acids. The V and J ends lost 6 bases and 3 bases, in that order; junction bases with no gene match: 4. Germline CDR1 reads SQVTM; CDR2 reads ANQGSEA. CDR3 coding DNA: TGCAGCGTGGTAGGGACAGAAGAGACCCAGTACTTC. This translates into CSVVGTEETQYF.

CDR3 in amino acids: CASSPPGQHYEQYF. The CDR3, as DNA: TGCGCCAGCAGCCCCCCGGGACAGCATTACGAGCAGTACTTC. The chain couples TRBV5-1 to TRBJ2-7; TRBD1 matches at 7 bases. The CDR3 is made up of 14 amino acids. The V gene's germline CDR1 is SGHRS and CDR2 YFSETQ. J was trimmed by 4 bases and V by 4 bases; bases with no gene match: 8.